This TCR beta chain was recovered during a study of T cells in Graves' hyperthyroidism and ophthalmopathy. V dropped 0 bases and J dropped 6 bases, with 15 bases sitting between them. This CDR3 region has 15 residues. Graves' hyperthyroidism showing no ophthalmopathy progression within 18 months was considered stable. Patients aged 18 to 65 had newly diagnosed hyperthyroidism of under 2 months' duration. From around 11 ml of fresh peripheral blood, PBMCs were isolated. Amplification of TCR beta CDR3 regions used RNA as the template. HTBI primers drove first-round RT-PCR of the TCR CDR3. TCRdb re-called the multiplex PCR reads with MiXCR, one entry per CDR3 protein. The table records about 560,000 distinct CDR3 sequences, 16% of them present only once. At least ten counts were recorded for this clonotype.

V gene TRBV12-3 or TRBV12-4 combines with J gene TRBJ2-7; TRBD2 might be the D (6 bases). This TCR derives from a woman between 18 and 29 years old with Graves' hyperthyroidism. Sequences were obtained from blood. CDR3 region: CASSLATRGPPEQYF. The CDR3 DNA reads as TGTGCCAGCAGTTTAGCGACGCGGGGCCCCCCCGAGCAGTACTTC.